Each of the 11 T cell receptor beta chains below was sequenced from the same sample in a study of response to subunit inactivated influenza vaccine. TCRdb re-derived calls from the RT-PCR reads in MiXCR, one entry per CDR3 protein. Among about 620,000 distinct CDR3 sequences listed, about 11% were seen once. These sequences were also reported in another study, on T cells expressing NK-cell markers. Per that study: As the method of synthesis, 5'RACE template switching with UMIs yielded TCR beta cDNA.

This specimen consisted of PBMCs from blood, obtained on the day of vaccination. Receptors originate from a man aged 50 or older who received an inactivated influenza vaccine.

This clonotype was picked up a small number of times. V and J are TRBV20-1 and TRBJ2-1; maybe TRBD1 (6 bases). Deletions cut 6 bases from V and 9 bases from J, with 21 bases between. This CDR3 spans 14 amino acids. Germline assignment: CDR1 DFQATT and CDR2 SNEGSKA (reference sequence). CDR3 protein: CSASRGHPRGEQFF. The CDR3 bases are TGCAGTGCGAGCAGGGGACACCCAAGGGGTGAGCAGTTCTTC.

This clonotype was recorded a few times. The chain recombines TRBV7-9 with TRBJ1-2; D might be TRBD1 (5 bases). Germline CDR1 SEHNR, CDR2 FQNEAQ (reference sequence). Trimming cost V 1 base and J 2 bases, with 8 bases left between them. The CDR3 is made up of 14 amino acids. The CDR3 bases are TGTGCCAGCAGCTTAGGGGGCCTGAACTATGGCTACACCTTC. Translation gives CASSLGGLNYGYTF.

This chain uses TRBV12-3 or TRBV12-4 with TRBJ2-7, with D perhaps TRBD1 (5 bases). Trimming removed 3 bases from V and 3 bases from J, with 12 bases in between. This CDR3 has 14 amino acids. CDR3 residues: CASSLGRTNYEQYF. The CDR3 DNA follows: TGTGCCAGCAGTTTGGGGCGGACCAACTACGAGCAGTACTTC.

V and J are TRBV29-1 and TRBJ2-7; D not resolved. V was clipped by 4 bases and J by 1 base, with 14 bases between them. Looked up from germline, CDR1 is SQVTM and CDR2 is ANQGSEA. There are 14 residues in the CDR3. The CDR3 DNA reads TGCAGCGTTGTCCCGTTGCAGGCTTCCTACGAGCAGTACTTC. As protein: CSVVPLQASYEQYF.

This clonotype has ten or more counts. The chain couples TRBV28 to TRBJ2-2; TRBD2 matches 12 bases. This CDR3 has 18 amino acids. Germline assignment: CDR1 MDHEN and CDR2 SYDVKM. The V and J ends lost 5 bases and 0 bases, in that order; junction bases with no gene match: 7. Written as DNA, the CDR3 is TGTGCCAGCAGTAAAGGACTAGCGGGGCAAACGAACACCGGGGAGCTGTTTTTT. Translating it yields CASSKGLAGQTNTGELFF.

This clonotype was recorded a few times. J is TRBJ1-6 and V is TRBV5-5; D uncertain. The CDR3 has 15 residues. Germline values: CDR1 SGHKS, CDR2 YYEKEE (reference sequence). V dropped 0 bases and J dropped 9 bases, with 13 bases sitting between them. Here the CDR3 reads CASSLGPSKGSPLHF. CDR3 DNA: TGTGCCAGCAGCTTGGGTCCCTCTAAGGGTTCACCCCTCCACTTT.

The chain recombines TRBV27 with TRBJ1-5; D is unresolved. The CDR3 runs to 15 residues. The germline CDR1 and CDR2 sequences are MNHEY and SMNVEV (reference sequence). V was shortened by 10 bases and J by 0 bases, with 16 bases between the two germline ends. This CDR3 reads CATCTSGFSNQPQHF. DNA for the CDR3: TGTGCCACCTGCACGTCGGGGTTTAGCAATCAGCCCCAGCATTTT.

This clonotype has a handful of counts. The chain recombines TRBV6-2 or TRBV6-3 with TRBJ2-7; 13 bases align to TRBD2. CDR3 length: 15 amino acids. J was trimmed by 6 bases and V by 2 bases; bases with no gene match: 4. Germline V gene data show CDR1 as MNHEY and CDR2 as SVGEGT. CDR3 sequence reads: CASSYRTSGSPEQYF. Here the CDR3 DNA reads TGTGCCAGCAGTTACCGGACTAGCGGGAGCCCCGAGCAGTACTTC.

This clonotype was observed a handful of times. The V gene is TRBV7-2, the J gene TRBJ1-1; D is ambiguous. Trimming pared 5 bases from V and 8 bases from J, leaving 15 bases between. CDR1 and CDR2 (germline): SGHTA, FQGNSA. CDR3 length: 13 amino acids. DNA for the CDR3: TGTGCCAGCAGCCCTATTGGACGGTACGAAGCTTTCTTT. Translated: CASSPIGRYEAFF.

This clonotype was recorded a few times. The V call is TRBV4-2, the J call TRBJ2-1, with 9 bases matching TRBD2. Germline V gene sequence: CDR1 LGHNA, CDR2 YNFKEQ. Trimming took 0 bases from V and 1 from J; bases not matched to a gene: 1. This CDR3 spans 16 amino acids. The CDR3 DNA reads as TGTGCCAGCAGCCAAGAGGCGGGAGGGTCCTACAATGAGCAGTTCTTC. Translating it yields CASSQEAGGSYNEQFF.

With respect to this clonotype: One end of the junction varies from germline; a read error may be responsible. The chain uses TRBV11-2 and TRBJ2-3; D may be TRBD1 (6 bases). CDR3 size: 13 residues. CDR1 and CDR2 (germline): SGHAT, FQNNGV. For the CDR3, the DNA is TGTGCCAGCAGGGGGGCTAGCACAGCTACGCAGTATTTT. Amino acid sequence: CASRGASTATQYF.